This T cell receptor beta chain comes out of a study of blood T cell repertoires in COVID-19. The CDR3 is made up of 16 amino acids. The germline V gene encodes CDR1 SGDLS and CDR2 YYNGEE. V gave up 0 bases and J gave up 0 bases, with 13 bases separating them. Generated by immunoSEQ multiplex PCR, the TCRdb table keeps only in-frame clones and is missing some. The sample has about 280,000 clones, 82% seen once. Sample: PBMCs or T cells enriched from blood (not recorded which). The clonotype comes from a middle-aged man who had been exposed to COVID-19. The rearrangement uses TRBV9 and TRBJ2-7, with D hard to call. CDR3 nucleotides: TGTGCCAGCAGCGTAGCGATTAGCTCAAGCTCCTACGAGCAGTACTTC. It translates to CASSVAISSSSYEQYF.